Given below is one T cell receptor (beta chain) in context. This clone was seen once. Its antigen is currently not known. No much larger clonotype is one base removed from it; base qualities were not supplied. Donors formed part of the validation cohort, which comprised some 120 subjects and was distinct from the first cohort of over 500 subjects. V sheds 1 base and J sheds 8 bases, leaving 14 bases between their ends. For CDR1 and CDR2, the germline V gene lists SGHAT and FQNNGV. The CDR3 numbers 14 residues from cysteine through phenylalanine. Left in the record is the CDR3 DNA by itself, 42 bases read in frame from the first base. The sample originates from a study of cytomegalovirus exposure and HLA in healthy donors listed by TCRdb under 2017. About the full investigation: A later analysis indicated that the 110 or so validation repertoires were generated on the platform also employed for the roughly 650 repertoires of the first cohort. The study combined high-throughput TCR immunosequencing, statistical association of individual TCRs with disease status, and machine learning to predict cytomegalovirus infection status. The aim of the study was to test whether cataloging public T cell receptors could identify signatures of past pathogen exposure. Along with the roughly 710-subject first cohort, a separate validation cohort of around 120 different subjects was used.

The method was the immunoSEQ multiplex PCR assay. As for the authors' bioinformatics: A statistical classification framework was developed to diagnose cytomegalovirus status using the catalog of TCR beta chain sequences. TCRdb carries this immuneACCESS record with in-frame sequences only. Its versions omit some clonotypes, under half of them owing to an unresolved V gene in the studies checked, with the rest unexplained. V, J and clone size were drawn from that table, and D and trimming were deduced from the DNA. Counted in this sample were about 120,000 clones; 86% of them appeared once. The top ten hold under 5% of the sample. The paper as a whole reports these results and caveats: In vitro tests confirmed that a few of the cytomegalovirus-associated TCR beta chains recognize cytomegalovirus antigens. A total of about 150 TCR beta chains were listed by the study as associated with cytomegalovirus. Across donors, most TCR sequences were observed very rarely, whereas some public TCRs were present in many individuals. Subsequent analysis determined that TCRs grouped into clusters in the first cohort also showed a tendency toward co-occurrence across the 120 or so validation repertoires, and approximately 94% of cluster scores exceeded 0. In both the original and validation cohorts, the classifier was reported to diagnose cytomegalovirus status with high specificity and sensitivity. A later analysis lacked HLA typing for the validation cohort, so it scored co-occurrence in that cohort across all 110 or so repertoires. The authors suggested that the approach could potentially be generalized to other disease states and immunological phenotypes.

The chain couples TRBV11-2 to TRBJ1-2; the D gene is perhaps TRBD1, from 5 matching bases. Sample: PBMCs. The sequence was collected from a young man in good health and CMV-seronegative. The DNA is as follows: TGTGCCAGCAGCTTAGGTCGACAGTTCGGGGGCTACACCTTC. Its translation is CASSLGRQFGGYTF. Where the CDR3 stops, the reference TRBV11-2 and TRBJ1-2 genes take over; the full variable domain is EAGVAQSPRYKIIEKRQSVAFWCNPISGHATLYWYQQILGQGPKLLIQFQNNGVVDDSQLPKDRFSAERLKGVDSTLKIQPAKLEDSAVYLCASSLGRQFGGYTFGSGTRLTVV.